The 14 T cell receptor beta chains presented below share a single source sample, sequenced in a study of cytotoxic CD8 clonotypes in ibrutinib-treated CLL. TCRdb's table, derived via immunoSEQ multiplex PCR, lists solely in-frame clones and lacks some. Of over 100,000 clones in the sample, approximately 83% were seen once. The source was PBMCs, collected after 24 months of ibrutinib treatment. The receptors originated from a human donor with chronic lymphocytic leukemia.

J is TRBJ2-1 and V is TRBV19; TRBD2 aligns across 13 bases. V lost 6 bases to trimming and J lost 7 bases; unmatched junction nucleotides: 6. This CDR3 spans 15 amino acids. CDR1 and CDR2 from the germline V gene are LNHDA and SQIVND (reference sequence). The chain's CDR3 is CASSHETSGRNEQFF. In nucleotides, the CDR3 is TGTGCCAGTAGCCACGAGACTAGCGGGAGGAATGAGCAGTTCTTC.

The chain links TRBV11-3 to TRBJ2-1; D call uncertain. The V gene lost 1 base and the J gene lost 2 bases, with 3 bases spanning the gap. The germline gives CDR1 SGHNT, CDR2 YENEEA. CDR3 length: 13 residues. This CDR3 is CASSLGAYNEQFF. DNA for the CDR3: TGTGCCAGCAGCTTAGGGGCCTACAATGAGCAGTTCTTC.

V gene TRBV6-6 combines with J gene TRBJ1-3, with a possible D match to TRBD1 (6 bases). This CDR3 contains 15 residues. Germline CDR1 is MNHNY and CDR2 is SVGAGI (reference sequence). Trimming cost V 8 bases and J 2 bases, with 16 bases left between them. CDR3 DNA sequence: TGTGCCAGCCGAACTGGACAGAGGGCTGGAAACACCATATATTTT. Amino acid sequence: CASRTGQRAGNTIYF.

This clone was detected only once. The chain is built from TRBV5-1 and TRBJ1-2; 9 positions agree with TRBD1. CDR1 is SGHRS and CDR2 is YFSETQ in the germline V gene. The junction had 8 bases not matched to a gene; V was cut back by 4 bases and J by 1 base. This CDR3 spans 16 amino acids. For the CDR3, the DNA is TGCGCCAGCAGCCTCGGGACAGGGCGAGGTAACTATGGCTACACCTTC. Translated, it gives CASSLGTGRGNYGYTF. The full variable domain, completed using reference TRBV5-1 and TRBJ1-2, is KAGVTQTPRYLIKTRGQQVTLSCSPISGHRSVSWYQQTPGQGLQFLFEYFSETQRNKGNFPGRFSGRQFSNSRSEMNVSTLELGDSALYLCASSLGTGRGNYGYTFGSGTRLTVV.

J is TRBJ2-3 and V is TRBV2; D ambiguous. This CDR3 contains 11 residues. The V end lost 10 bases, the J end lost 5 bases, and 10 bases lay between the germline ends. The germline V gene has CDR1 SNHLY and CDR2 FYNNEI. The CDR3 region is CAIGSVDTQYF. DNA for the CDR3: TGTGCCATAGGTTCAGTAGATACGCAGTATTTT.

The V gene is TRBV6-5, the J gene TRBJ1-4; 7 bases fit TRBD1. V gave up 6 bases and J gave up 10 bases; unmatched junction bases: 11. From germline, CDR1 is MNHEY and CDR2 SVGAGI. CDR3 length equals 14 residues. The CDR3 here is CASRSTGRTGKLFF. In DNA, the CDR3 is TGTGCCAGCAGATCGACAGGGCGAACCGGAAAACTGTTTTTT.

A word on this clone: This sample also contains other DNA sequences that code for the same CDR3. The V call is TRBV4-3, the J call TRBJ2-2; possibly TRBD2 for D (5 bases). CDR1 and CDR2 from the germline V gene are LGHNA and YSLEER. This CDR3 spans 16 amino acids. Trimming removed 3 bases from V and 1 base from J, with 12 bases in between. CDR3: CASSQDGLKNTGELFF. The CDR3 DNA follows: TGCGCCAGCAGCCAGGATGGACTGAAGAACACCGGGGAGCTGTTTTTT.

The CDR3 sequence: CASSPRPQERGEQYF. The CDR3 DNA sequence: TGTGCCAGCAGCCCCCGCCCACAAGAGCGAGGTGAGCAGTACTTC. This sequence joins TRBV9 and TRBJ2-7; D unresolved. This CDR3 comprises 15 residues. V lost 4 bases to trimming and J lost 7 bases, with 21 bases between them. CDR1 SGDLS and CDR2 YYNGEE come from the germline V gene. Based on the CDR3 plus reference TRBV9 and TRBJ2-7, the full variable domain is DSGVTQTPKHLITATGQRVTLRCSPRSGDLSVYWYQQSLDQGLQFLIQYYNGEERAKGNILERFSAQQFPDLHSELNLSSLELGDSALYFCASSPRPQERGEQYFGPGTRLTVT.

The J gene is TRBJ1-2, the V gene TRBV18; possible D gene TRBD1, 6 bases. This CDR3 has 13 residues. Trimming took off 3 bases at V and 4 bases at J, with 9 bases between the two ends. Per the germline V gene, CDR1 is KGHSH and CDR2 is LQKENI. The CDR3: CASSPVGGYGYTF. In DNA form, the CDR3 reads TGTGCCAGCTCACCGGTAGGGGGCTATGGCTACACCTTC.

The rearrangement joins TRBV5-1 to TRBJ2-5, with D unclear. Trimming took off 4 bases at V and 5 bases at J, with 18 bases between the two ends. Germline-derived CDR1 and CDR2 are SGHRS and YFSETQ. The CDR3 length is 15 residues. The CDR3 nucleotides are TGCGCCAGCAGCCCACAAGATCCCAGAGCCGAGACCCAGTACTTC. It codes for CASSPQDPRAETQYF.

This CDR3 reads CASSMSGPSYEQYF. The DNA of the CDR3 is TGTGCCAGTAGTATGAGTGGACCTTCCTACGAGCAGTACTTC. The V call is TRBV19, the J call TRBJ2-7; no firm D call. CDR3 size: 14 residues. The ends were cut back, 3 bases at V and 1 base at J, with 10 bases in the middle. Germline CDR1 and CDR2: LNHDA and SQIVND (reference sequence).

V gene TRBV19 combines with J gene TRBJ1-2, with D perhaps matching TRBD1 (6 bases). CDR3 length equals 13 residues. V lost 3 bases, J lost 5 bases, and 10 bases lay in between. The germline gives CDR1 LNHDA, CDR2 SQIVND (reference sequence). For the CDR3, the DNA is TGTGCCAGTAGTATGGGCCAGGGGTATGGCTACACCTTC. Protein product: CASSMGQGYGYTF.

The chain employs TRBV7-9 and TRBJ2-3, with 8 bases matching TRBD2. In germline, CDR1 is SEHNR, CDR2 FQNEAQ (reference sequence). The CDR3 contains 15 residues. J lost 1 base, V lost 3 bases, and 3 bases had no gene match. Here the CDR3 DNA reads TGTGCCAGCAGCTTTCGGGGGGGAGGCACAGATACGCAGTATTTT. This codes for CASSFRGGGTDTQYF.

This clone was counted a few times. The DNA for the CDR3 is TGTGCCAGCAGCCGGGACAGTAACTACGAGCAGTACTTC. It yields the protein CASSRDSNYEQYF. The rearrangement links TRBV5-5 to TRBJ2-7; 7 nucleotides match TRBD1. CDR1 SGHKS and CDR2 YYEKEE come from the germline V gene (reference sequence). V shed 4 bases, J shed 3 bases, and the junction held 4 bases outside the gene matches. This CDR3 has 13 amino acids.